The 29 T cell receptor beta chains in this list originate from one sample, sequenced in a study of blood T cells in healthy people across ages (dated by TCRdb to the mid-2010s). Library construction relied on 5' RACE. The sequencer was an Illumina HiSeq 2500. A second PCR of roughly 7 to 12 cycles was run with a J-beta primer mix and a sample-barcoded 5' primer. In-frame beta chains were kept once TCRdb had trimmed the public reads at Q25 with fastp and called clones with MiXCR. Here each entry gathers all rows of one CDR3 protein and keeps the most common genes and DNA. Present in this sample are hundreds of thousands of distinct CDR3 sequences, 35% to 40% of which were seen just once. Over 10% of the sample is held by the ten biggest clonotypes. The specimen sequenced was blood. The receptors shown here come from a man aged 18-30 years in good health.

This clonotype was found once. This rearrangement joins TRBV5-1 to TRBJ2-5, with D uncertain. Germline-derived CDR1 and CDR2 are SGHRS and YFSETQ. The CDR3 runs to 13 residues. V was pared by 1 base and J by 11 bases, with 15 bases between. In nucleotides, the CDR3 is TGCGCCAGCAGCTTGAACAGATACAATGAGCAGTACTTC. It encodes CASSLNRYNEQYF.

The rearrangement links TRBV6-2 or TRBV6-3 to TRBJ2-5; 7 bases match TRBD1. CDR3 length: 14 residues. V trimming: 2 bases; J trimming: 11 bases; junction bases outside the gene matches: 11. Germline-derived CDR1 and CDR2 are MNHEY and SVGEGT. The CDR3 nucleotides read TGTGCCAGCAGTTACGACAGGGCTGGTGGTGAGCAGTACTTC. Translation: CASSYDRAGGEQYF.

This rearrangement joins TRBV24-1 to TRBJ1-2; D is ambiguous. The CDR3 length is 12 residues. V shed 4 bases and J shed 13 bases, with 15 bases lying between them. The germline gives CDR1 KGHDR, CDR2 SFDVKD. CDR3 region: CATSEPFGSPTF. In nucleotides, the CDR3 is TGTGCCACCAGTGAGCCCTTTGGGAGTCCCACCTTC.

This clonotype was detected ten times or more. The V call is TRBV27, the J call TRBJ2-3, with 12 bases lining up with TRBD2. Trimming cost V 2 bases and J 3 bases; bases outside gene matches: 6. The CDR3 length is 17 residues. Per the germline V gene, CDR1 is MNHEY and CDR2 is SMNVEV (reference sequence). The CDR3 sequence: CASSLRPSGGATDTQYF. CDR3 nucleotide sequence: TGTGCCAGCAGTTTACGCCCTAGCGGGGGGGCTACAGATACGCAGTATTTT.

This clonotype has a count of ten or more. The chain joins TRBV12-3 or TRBV12-4 to TRBJ2-3, with D perhaps TRBD2 (6 bases). The CDR3 spans 16 residues. V was trimmed by 1 base and J by 5 bases, leaving 16 bases between them. CDR3 DNA: TGTGCCAGCAGTTTAGGAGGGACTCCGGAGAAAGATACGCAGTATTTT. Amino acid sequence: CASSLGGTPEKDTQYF.

Notes on this clonotype: This may arise from a read error, as a much more abundant clone is one base away. CDR3 nucleotides: TGCAATGCGAGGGGACTAGCGGTACAAGAGACCCAGTACTTC. Protein: CNARGLAVQETQYF. The rearrangement uses TRBV20-1 and TRBJ2-5, with 11 bases aligning to TRBD2. Germline CDR1 and CDR2: DFQATT and SNEGSKA (reference sequence). The CDR3 is made up of 14 amino acids.

The chain carries TRBV6-6 and TRBJ1-2; TRBD1 agrees at 8 bases. Per germline, CDR1 MNHNY and CDR2 SVGAGI (reference sequence). The CDR3 has 15 residues. The ends lost 6 bases at V and 7 bases at J; junction bases unmatched: 13. Written as DNA, the CDR3 is TGTGCCAGCAGAAGCACCGGACAGGGAACGGGTGGCTACACCTTC. This sequence encodes CASRSTGQGTGGYTF.

The chain uses TRBV4-2 and TRBJ2-2; D ambiguous. The CDR3 is 14 residues long. Trimming removed 1 base at V and 5 bases at J, with 8 bases between. The germline CDR1 and CDR2 sequences are LGHNA and YNFKEQ. CDR3 loop: CASSQVPLTGELFF. The CDR3 DNA is TGTGCCAGCAGCCAAGTCCCCCTGACCGGGGAGCTGTTTTTT.

This clonotype showed up just once. The rearrangement uses TRBV12-3 or TRBV12-4 and TRBJ2-1; D unclear. This CDR3 spans 10 amino acids. V lost 5 bases and J 13 bases, leaving 9 bases between the germline ends. The CDR3, as DNA: TGTGCCAGCAGTCCCGGTGGACAGTTCTTC. Translating it yields CASSPGGQFF.

The chain combines TRBV20-1 with TRBJ2-4; D is undetermined. CDR1 and CDR2 (germline): DFQATT, SNEGSKA (reference sequence). V lost 5 bases, J lost 0 bases, and 14 bases lay in between. CDR3 length: 15 residues. CDR3 nucleotides: TGCAGTGCTCCACACGAAACGCTAGCCAAAAACATTCAGTACTTC. Translating gives CSAPHETLAKNIQYF.

A few counts support this clonotype. This chain connects TRBV12-3 or TRBV12-4 to TRBJ1-5; maybe TRBD1 (5 bases). V shed 6 bases and J shed 3 bases, with 12 bases lying between them. This CDR3 region has 14 residues. As DNA, the CDR3 is TGTGCCAGCAGCTCACGACAGCCCAATCAGCCCCAGCATTTT. This codes for CASSSRQPNQPQHF.

The chain recombines TRBV12-3 or TRBV12-4 with TRBJ2-7; D could derive from TRBD1 or TRBD2 (6 bases each). CDR3 length equals 16 residues. V gave up 5 bases and J gave up 0 bases, with 17 bases separating them. The CDR3 DNA reads TGTGCCAGCAGTGGGGGTTTGAGGGGGGCCTCCTACGAGCAGTACTTC. This codes for CASSGGLRGASYEQYF.

This clonotype has only a few counts. The chain joins TRBV2 to TRBJ2-7; D may match TRBD1 or TRBD2 (5 bases each). Germline V lookup: CDR1 SNHLY, CDR2 FYNNEI. This CDR3 is built from 12 residues. The V gene lost 6 bases and the J gene lost 6 bases, with 12 bases spanning the gap. CDR3 in DNA: TGTGCCAGCAGACTCGGGACCCCCGAGCAGTACTTC. Protein sequence: CASRLGTPEQYF.

The V call is TRBV25-1, the J call TRBJ2-5, with 7 bases fitting TRBD1. Germline loops: CDR1 MGHDK, CDR2 SYGVNS. V trimming: 9 bases; J trimming: 3 bases; junction bases outside the gene matches: 13. There are 15 residues in the CDR3. The CDR3 protein is CASPVNTGVKETQYF. The CDR3 nucleotides are TGTGCCAGTCCAGTGAATACAGGGGTGAAAGAGACCCAGTACTTC. Full variable domain (rest looked up from reference TRBV25-1 and TRBJ2-5): EADIYQTPRYLVIGTGKKITLECSQTMGHDKMYWYQQDPGMELHLIHYSYGVNSTEKGDLSSESTVSRIRTEHFPLTLESARPSHTSQYLCASPVNTGVKETQYFGPGTRLLVL.

This clonotype has more than one count but fewer than ten. The V call is TRBV6-2 or TRBV6-3, the J call TRBJ1-1; TRBD1 might be the D (6 bases). Trimming left V 6 bases short and J 7 bases short, with 12 bases between. There are 12 residues in the CDR3. Per the germline V gene, CDR1 is MNHEY and CDR2 is SVGEGT. In DNA, the CDR3 is TGTGCCAGCAGAACAGGGATGATTGAAGCTTTCTTT. This codes for CASRTGMIEAFF.

About this clonotype: Compared with germline, one end of the junction differs, possibly owing to a read error. This chain uses TRBV29-1 with TRBJ2-1; TRBD1 matches 8 bases. Germline assignment: CDR1 SQVTM and CDR2 ANQGSEA. The CDR3 runs 13 residues. The CDR3 sequence is CSVPDRGNNGQFF. The CDR3 region has the DNA TGCAGCGTCCCTGACAGGGGCAACAATGGGCAGTTCTTC.

V usage is TRBV27 and J usage is TRBJ1-6; D is unresolved. V lost 3 bases and J 4 bases, leaving 13 bases between the germline ends. The CDR3 loop spans 16 amino acids. Germline loops: CDR1 MNHEY, CDR2 SMNVEV (reference sequence). CDR3 in amino acids: CASSFEGPKYNSPLHF. The CDR3 DNA follows: TGTGCCAGCAGTTTTGAGGGCCCCAAATATAATTCACCCCTCCACTTT.

This clonotype came up a few times. The CDR3 region is CASSQDVAAGGTSTDTQYF. The CDR3 DNA follows: TGCGCCAGCAGCCAAGACGTGGCAGCGGGGGGGACTAGCACAGATACGCAGTATTTT. V gene TRBV4-3 combines with J gene TRBJ2-3; TRBD2 matches 10 bases. After removal of 0 bases from V and 0 bases from J, the junction contained 9 bases not matched to a gene. This CDR3 region has 19 residues. Germline lookup yields CDR1 LGHNA and CDR2 YSLEER.

The V gene is TRBV20-1, the J gene TRBJ2-3; D may be TRBD1 or TRBD2 (5 bases each). The CDR3 is made up of 14 amino acids. CDR1 is DFQATT, CDR2 SNEGSKA, per germline (reference sequence). V was cut by 5 bases and J by 1 base, with 13 bases left in between. As DNA, the CDR3 is TGCAGTGCTCTCGGGGCAAGAGGCACAGATACGCAGTATTTT. Residues: CSALGARGTDTQYF.

This clonotype has more than one count but fewer than ten. This chain uses TRBV4-1 with TRBJ2-7; D might be TRBD1 (6 bases). The CDR3 runs to 14 residues. Trimming removed 2 bases at V and 0 bases at J, with 8 bases between. Germline V gene sequence: CDR1 MGHRA, CDR2 YSYEKL. The CDR3 spells CASSQTDSSYEQYF. The CDR3 DNA reads as TGCGCCAGCAGCCAAACGGACAGCTCCTACGAGCAGTACTTC.

Comments on this clonotype: This clone may be a read error of a much larger clone one base away. The rearrangement joins TRBV5-1 to TRBJ2-2; maybe TRBD1 (5 bases). With 7 bases removed from V and 8 bases from J, the gap between germline ends came to 24 bases. This CDR3 is 16 amino acids long. Germline V gene sequence: CDR1 SGHRS, CDR2 YFSETQ. This chain's CDR3 is CASGRSQDPSAGELFF. The CDR3, as DNA: TGCGCCAGCGGCCGTTCACAGGACCCATCAGCTGGGGAGCTGTTTTTT.

This clonotype appeared a few times. J is TRBJ2-7 and V is TRBV4-3, with TRBD1 matching 7 bases. Germline V gene data show CDR1 as LGHNA and CDR2 as YSLEER. This CDR3 spans 16 amino acids. With 4 bases clipped from V and 7 bases from J, the junction kept 16 bases outside the gene matches. CDR3 bases: TGCGCCAGCAGCCGTGATGGGACAGAGGAGGCGAATGAGCAGTACTTC. Protein product: CASSRDGTEEANEQYF.

J is TRBJ1-4 and V is TRBV7-2; TRBD1 aligns across 9 bases. V lost 1 base, J lost 7 bases, and 4 bases stayed unmatched. Looked up from germline, CDR1 is SGHTA and CDR2 is FQGNSA. This CDR3 contains 15 residues. Written as DNA, the CDR3 is TGTGCCAGCAGCTTAGTCCGGGACAGGGTTGAAAAACTGTTTTTT. It codes for CASSLVRDRVEKLFF.

This clonotype was counted many times. This chain uses TRBV20-1 with TRBJ2-1; D unclear. The DNA matches TRBJ2-7 better at its end, which makes the J call doubtful. The CDR3 totals 14 residues. Germline assignment: CDR1 DFQATT and CDR2 SNEGSKA (reference sequence). As DNA, the CDR3 is TGCAGTGCTAGAGGGCACAGCTCCTACAATGAGCAGTACTTC. Translation gives CSARGHSSYNEQYF.

The chain has TRBV27 and TRBJ1-2, with TRBD1 matching over 9 bases. From germline, CDR1 is MNHEY and CDR2 SMNVEV (reference sequence). J gave up 8 bases and V 1 base, and 11 bases lay outside the gene matches. CDR3 length: 16 amino acids. DNA for the CDR3: TGTGCCAGCAGTTTATATTTGGGACAGGGAATGGGCGGCTACACCTTC. Encoded protein: CASSLYLGQGMGGYTF.

Regarding this clonotype: A read error is possible here, since a much larger clone lies one base away. The V gene is TRBV4-3, the J gene TRBJ2-5; 8 nucleotides match TRBD2. CDR1 LGHNA and CDR2 YSLEER come from the germline V gene. V was pared by 1 base and J by 11 bases, with 15 bases of the junction left unmatched. The CDR3 is 16 amino acids. Written as DNA, the CDR3 is TGCGCCAGCAGCCAAGCTGAAGCGGGGGCCTACAATGAGCAGTACTTC. This codes for CASSQAEAGAYNEQYF.

This clonotype was seen more than once but under ten times. This sequence joins TRBV20-1 and TRBJ2-4, with D possibly being TRBD2 (6 bases). There are 14 residues in the CDR3. From germline, CDR1 is DFQATT and CDR2 SNEGSKA (reference sequence). V was trimmed by 5 bases and J by 0 bases, leaving 11 bases between them. CDR3 DNA: TGCAGTGCTCCTCGGGGACTAGCCAAAAACATTCAGTACTTC. It yields the protein CSAPRGLAKNIQYF.

This clonotype was seen more than once but under ten times. This chain connects TRBV28 to TRBJ1-4; perhaps TRBD1 as D (6 bases). Germline CDR1 reads MDHEN; CDR2 reads SYDVKM. V was trimmed by 6 bases and J by 8 bases, leaving 19 bases between them. CDR3 length equals 15 residues. The CDR3 protein is CASSRPTGGPEKLFF. The DNA for the CDR3 is TGTGCCAGCAGCCGCCCGACAGGAGGTCCCGAAAAACTGTTTTTT.

The count of this clonotype is one. CDR3 nucleotide sequence: TGTGCCACCACACTGGAGGATGGCTACACCTTC. Translated, it gives CATTLEDGYTF. The chain couples TRBV2 to TRBJ1-2; unclear D gene. This CDR3 has 11 amino acids. Germline CDR1 is SNHLY and CDR2 is FYNNEI. V gave up 10 bases and J gave up 6 bases, with 12 bases separating them. The whole variable domain, remainder taken from reference TRBV2 and TRBJ1-2, is EPEVTQTPSHQVTQMGQEVILRCVPISNHLYFYWYRQILGQKVEFLVSFYNNEISEKSEIFDDQFSVERPDGSNFTLKIRSTKLEDSAMYFCATTLEDGYTFGSGTRLTVV.